Reported below is one T cell receptor (beta chain). The sample belongs to a study of T cell changes during pregnancy in multiple sclerosis. Between the trimmed V and J ends, which lost 4 bases and 14 bases, there was a span of 21 bases. This CDR3 comprises 14 residues. Germline V gene lookup returns CDR1 GTSNPN and CDR2 SVGIG (reference sequence). Clones were sequenced by immunoSEQ multiplex PCR, and TCRdb holds only the in-frame ones, with some missing. The sample includes some 60,000 clones, 90% of them seen just once. V is TRBV30 and J is TRBJ1-6; D ambiguous. This clonotype was obtained from a female donor in good health, enrolled as a control in a pregnancy study. Here the sequenced sample was peripheral blood, taken in the first trimester of pregnancy. The CDR3 sequence: CAWIRDPRTRTLHF. The CDR3 nucleotides are TGTGCCTGGATTCGGGATCCAAGGACGAGGACCCTCCACTTT.